Below, 23 T cell receptor beta chains from the same sample are listed, as sequenced in a study of T cells in Graves' hyperthyroidism and ophthalmopathy. Amplified TCR beta CDR3 regions derived from RNA transcripts. The TCR CDR3 first-round RT-PCR relied on the HTBI primer set. Each CDR3 protein is one row after TCRdb ran MiXCR on the multiplex PCR reads. Of around 350,000 distinct CDR3 sequences detected, approximately 14% appear once; the ten largest clones hold 15% to 20%. The sample consisted of blood. These receptors all stem from a woman aged 60-75 years with Graves' ophthalmopathy.

This clonotype has more than one count but fewer than ten. The rearrangement joins TRBV28 to TRBJ2-2; no firm D call. Per germline, CDR1 MDHEN and CDR2 SYDVKM. Trimming removed 4 bases at V and 9 bases at J, with 9 bases between. The CDR3 has 12 residues. The CDR3, as DNA: TGTGCCAGCAGTTATGTCCGCCGGGAGCTGTTTTTT. As protein: CASSYVRRELFF.

At least ten counts were recorded for this clonotype. The chain joins TRBV5-6 to TRBJ2-7, with a tentative D call TRBD1 (6 bases). V was shortened by 7 bases and J by 6 bases, with 26 bases between the two germline ends. The CDR3 runs to 16 residues. Germline V lookup: CDR1 SGHDT, CDR2 YYEEEE. In DNA form, the CDR3 reads TGTGCCAGCTGCGCCCTTGGCCCGACAGGCGAACGCGAGCAGTACTTC. Its protein is CASCALGPTGEREQYF. The full variable domain, its missing parts supplied by reference TRBV5-6 and TRBJ2-7, is DAGVTQSPTHLIKTRGQQVTLRCSPKSGHDTVSWYQQALGQGPQFIFQYYEEEERQRGNFPDRFSGHQFPNYSSELNVNALLLGDSALYLCASCALGPTGEREQYFGPGTRLTVT.

This clonotype occurred many times. Written as DNA, the CDR3 is TGTGCCAGCAGTGAATCGAACAGGAATCAGCCCCAGCATTTT. The encoded protein is CASSESNRNQPQHF. The chain links TRBV2 to TRBJ1-5, with a tentative D call TRBD1 (5 bases). The CDR3 is 14 amino acids. Trimming stripped 2 bases from V and 4 bases from J, with 9 bases between. Germline CDR1 is SNHLY and CDR2 is FYNNEI.

This clonotype was counted ten times or more. The chain recombines TRBV28 with TRBJ1-4; 9 positions match TRBD1. Germline trimming cut 3 bases from V and 6 bases from J; bases unmatched to any gene: 5. From germline, CDR1 is MDHEN and CDR2 SYDVKM. The CDR3 extends over 15 amino acids. For the CDR3, the DNA is TGTGCCAGCAGTTTTTTGGGACAGGGTTATGAAAAACTGTTTTTT. This encodes CASSFLGQGYEKLFF.

This clonotype came up many times. The V call is TRBV7-2, the J call TRBJ2-1; TRBD1 might be the D (5 bases). Germline V gene sequence: CDR1 SGHTA, CDR2 FQGNSA. This CDR3 is 17 amino acids long. Deletions cut 0 bases from V and 0 bases from J, with 12 bases between. Here the CDR3 reads CASSLAETVGSYNEQFF. Here the CDR3 DNA reads TGTGCCAGCAGCTTAGCGGAGACAGTGGGCTCCTACAATGAGCAGTTCTTC.

This clonotype was seen more than once but under ten times. This chain connects TRBV7-9 to TRBJ2-3; TRBD2 aligns across 7 bases. Per the germline V gene, CDR1 is SEHNR and CDR2 is FQNEAQ (reference sequence). The CDR3 totals 18 residues. Unmatched junction bases numbered 14, after V lost 3 bases and J lost 2 bases. Here the CDR3 DNA reads TGTGCCAGCAGCTTGGCTCTTTCACTAGCGCAATTCACAGATACGCAGTATTTT. The encoded protein is CASSLALSLAQFTDTQYF.

The rearrangement links TRBV28 to TRBJ2-7; 11 nucleotides match TRBD2. J was trimmed by 4 bases and V by 6 bases; bases with no gene match: 14. The V gene's germline CDR1 is MDHEN and CDR2 SYDVKM. CDR3 length: 17 residues. CDR3 in DNA: TGTGCCAGCAGCCCCCGGGGGCTAGCGGGAGGCTCTTACGAGCAGTACTTC. Residues: CASSPRGLAGGSYEQYF.

This clonotype was counted between two and nine times. This chain joins TRBV9 and TRBJ2-5; D possibly corresponds to TRBD2 (5 bases). CDR1 and CDR2 (germline): SGDLS, YYNGEE. The V end was cut by 3 bases, the J end by 2 bases, with 11 bases between. The CDR3 is made up of 14 amino acids. As DNA, the CDR3 is TGTGCCAGCAGCGCGCTTCGGGGTCAAGAGACCCAGTACTTC. This gives the protein CASSALRGQETQYF.

This sequence joins TRBV9 and TRBJ2-1; no clear D gene. The germline V gene has CDR1 SGDLS and CDR2 YYNGEE. This CDR3 spans 16 amino acids. Deletions cut 2 bases from V and 2 bases from J, with 14 bases between. The CDR3 coding sequence is TGTGCCAGCAGCGTCCATGACCAACCTACCTACAATGAGCAGTTCTTC. The encoded protein is CASSVHDQPTYNEQFF.

This clonotype was seen at least ten times. The chain joins TRBV6-1 to TRBJ2-7; 13 nucleotides align to TRBD2. The CDR3 covers 14 residues. In germline, CDR1 is MNHNS, CDR2 SASEGT. The junction had 2 bases not matched to a gene; V was cut back by 7 bases and J by 2 bases. Here the CDR3 DNA reads TGTGCCAGCAAGGGGACTAGCGGGACCTACGAGCAGTACTTC. Encoded protein: CASKGTSGTYEQYF.

The J gene is TRBJ2-2, the V gene TRBV19, with D perhaps matching TRBD1 (5 bases). V lost 8 bases to trimming and J lost 2 bases, with 21 bases between them. Germline CDR1 reads LNHDA; CDR2 reads SQIVND (reference sequence). The CDR3 spans 17 residues. The CDR3, as DNA: TGTGCCAGTTCCTCACCCCGTGACAGTAGTAACACCGGGGAGCTGTTTTTT. It is translated as CASSSPRDSSNTGELFF.

This clonotype has just a few counts. V and J are TRBV5-1 and TRBJ1-1, with D perhaps TRBD1 (6 bases). Germline CDR1 and CDR2: SGHRS and YFSETQ. Trimming shortened V by 3 bases and J by 7 bases, and 13 bases separated the two germline ends. The CDR3 runs to 13 residues. CDR3 in amino acids: CASSSGGEDEAFF. Written as DNA, the CDR3 is TGCGCCAGCAGCTCGGGGGGCGAGGATGAAGCTTTCTTT.

This clonotype showed up many times. CDR3 amino acids: CASSPGLAGVAGTDTQYF. The CDR3 DNA reads as TGCGCCAGCAGCCCGGGACTAGCGGGGGTGGCTGGCACAGATACGCAGTATTTT. The V call is TRBV5-1, the J call TRBJ2-3, with 14 nucleotides matching TRBD2. The CDR3 sequence is 18 residues long. V shed 4 bases, J shed 1 base, and the junction held 8 bases outside the gene matches. Germline V gene data show CDR1 as SGHRS and CDR2 as YFSETQ.

As concerns this clonotype: The junction departs from the called germline gene at one end, perhaps through a read error. This chain uses TRBV19 with TRBJ1-1; D not resolved. Germline V CDR1 and CDR2: LNHDA, SQIVND (reference sequence). This CDR3 comprises 14 residues. The CDR3 reads CASSIGRGGTEAFF. CDR3 nucleotides: TGTGCCAGTAGTATAGGACGAGGAGGCACTGAAGCCTTCTTT.

This clonotype has a single count. The rearrangement joins TRBV27 to TRBJ2-2; 10 bases line up with TRBD2. The germline gives CDR1 MNHEY, CDR2 SMNVEV (reference sequence). The CDR3 contains 20 residues. V lost 2 bases and J lost 2; bases outside the gene matches: 14. This CDR3 reads CASSLHRNPGLALNTGELFF. CDR3 nucleotide sequence: TGTGCCAGCAGTTTACACAGGAATCCGGGACTAGCGTTAAACACCGGGGAGCTGTTTTTT.

This clonotype was detected a few times. The chain couples TRBV12-3 or TRBV12-4 to TRBJ2-7; no reliable D call. The CDR3 covers 8 residues. The V end lost 7 bases, the J end lost 8 bases, and 3 bases lay between the germline ends. The CDR3 sequence is CASKKQYF. Here the CDR3 DNA reads TGTGCCAGCAAAAAGCAGTACTTC.

This clonotype was detected many times. J is TRBJ2-2 and V is TRBV28; D not resolved. The CDR3 runs to 16 residues. In germline, CDR1 is MDHEN, CDR2 SYDVKM. Trimming removed 3 bases at V and 2 bases at J, with 13 bases between. Here the CDR3 reads CASSLPAATNTGELFF. The CDR3, as DNA: TGTGCCAGCAGTTTGCCCGCGGCTACCAACACCGGGGAGCTGTTTTTT.

This clonotype has a count of ten or more. V gene TRBV7-6 combines with J gene TRBJ2-2; TRBD2 aligns across 15 bases. Unmatched junction bases numbered 5, after V lost 1 base and J lost 2 bases. The CDR3 loop spans 19 amino acids. Germline lookup yields CDR1 SGHVS and CDR2 FNYEAQ. This chain's CDR3 is CASSLEAGLAGGNTGELFF. In nucleotides, the CDR3 is TGTGCCAGCAGCTTAGAAGCGGGACTAGCGGGAGGTAACACCGGGGAGCTGTTTTTT.

In its sample, this clonotype was seen many times. The chain carries TRBV3-1 and TRBJ2-7; 7 nucleotides agree with TRBD2. CDR1 LGHDT and CDR2 YNNKEL come from the germline V gene (reference sequence). The CDR3 has 15 residues. J lost 3 bases, V lost 0 bases, and 5 bases had no gene match. The CDR3 here is CASSQDRDYFYEQYF. The DNA for the CDR3 is TGTGCCAGCAGCCAAGACCGGGACTACTTCTACGAGCAGTACTTC.

The chain couples TRBV19 to TRBJ1-1; D is perhaps TRBD1 (6 bases). The CDR3 has 15 residues. Trimming took 5 bases from V and 4 from J, leaving 17 bases between them. Germline CDR1 LNHDA, CDR2 SQIVND (reference sequence). The CDR3 DNA follows: TGTGCCAGTAGTTCCACGAGGGGGGGCGGCACTGAAGCTTTCTTT. It yields the protein CASSSTRGGGTEAFF.

This clonotype has just a few counts. This chain connects TRBV7-9 to TRBJ1-1, with D perhaps TRBD1 (5 bases). The CDR3 spans 13 residues. The germline gives CDR1 SEHNR, CDR2 FQNEAQ (reference sequence). Trimming cost V 7 bases and J 1 base, with 10 bases left between them. The CDR3 loop reads CASNLTANTEAFF. CDR3 nucleotides: TGTGCCAGCAACTTGACAGCGAACACTGAAGCTTTCTTT.

This clonotype appeared many times. The rearrangement uses TRBV13 and TRBJ2-1; 7 bases map to TRBD1. V dropped 10 bases and J dropped 8; count of bases not matched to a gene: 5. The germline CDR1 and CDR2 sequences are PRHDT and FYEKMQ (reference sequence). The CDR3 consists of 11 residues. The CDR3 is CAIDRDHEQFF. As DNA, the CDR3 is TGTGCCATCGACAGGGACCATGAGCAGTTCTTC.

This clonotype came up many times. The rearrangement links TRBV9 to TRBJ2-5; no reliable D call. The CDR3 contains 15 residues. The V end lost 3 bases, the J end lost 0 bases, and 12 bases lay between the germline ends. Germline V gives CDR1 SGDLS, CDR2 YYNGEE. CDR3 amino acids: CASSDSIRDQETQYF. CDR3 DNA: TGTGCCAGCAGCGACTCAATCCGGGACCAAGAGACCCAGTACTTC.